The T cell receptor (beta chain) under discussion was sequenced for a study of shared clonotypes between healthy human individuals (dated by TCRdb to between 2020 and 2021). For context, the study as a whole: A few men and two women, aged 18 to 49 years, made up the cohort. Per donor, three plates each were used for CD4 naive and CD4 memory, two for CD8 naive, and one for CD8 memory. To estimate repertoire size and how much clonotype sharing occurs between individuals, the study deeply sequenced the blood TCR repertoires of about five healthy adults. Libraries were prepared and TCR repertoires were sequenced by different laboratories using diverse techniques, in order to increase sequencing depth and limit assay-specific biases. Per donor, leukapheresis produced somewhere between about 0.94 and 8.9 billion PBMCs.

Using the deep immunoSEQ assay, multiplex PCR amplified TCR CDR3 regions from genomic DNA. Extracted genomic DNA from each cell subset was spread evenly across all wells of several immunoSEQ 96-well plates, with each plate serving as a replicate. For sorted subsets, each replicate PCR was loaded with about 200 ng genomic DNA, equivalent to some 31,000 T cell genomes. Purified libraries were quantified with a Qubit 3.0 fluorometer, sized on a Bioanalyzer 2100, and re-quantified with the KAPA Library Quantification kit. Every immunoSEQ 96-well plate was sequenced on a separate single-read 150-cycle Illumina NextSeq 550 flow cell. For the original study's pipeline: The immunoSEQ output contained only junctional sequences without quality scores, so filtering could not match that applied to full-length reads. Sequences were annotated with PyIR, a Python wrapper for IgBLAST v1.9, and V/J genes and CDR3 were assigned using IMGT germline references. Reads were filtered out if the reads had weak V/J assignments (E-value above 1e-6), no CDR3, stop codons, out-of-frame junctions, or ambiguous translated residues. V3J clonotypes were defined by identical inferred V gene, J gene, and CDR3 amino acid sequence. The percentage overlap between two repertoires was calculated by dividing the number of shared unique clonotypes by the size of the smaller repertoire. Three approaches were used to assess repertoire richness: RTK rarefaction, the Chao1 estimator, and Recon v2.1 estimates of unobserved clonotypes. Generation probabilities were computed with OLGA for all TCRbeta clonotypes obtained by the gDNA method from four donors. In TCRdb, the immuneACCESS table is reduced to in-frame sequences with V and J assigned. These tables do not hold every clone; where another copy was compared, an unresolved V gene accounts for under half, and the others remain unexplained. V and J calls and clone size follow that table, whereas D and trimming were derived from the DNA. The table for this sample lists hundreds of thousands of clones; roughly 98% of them were counted only once. 0.3% of the sample is in the top ten clones.

Broad study findings and their caveats: Pairwise subsampling led to the expectation that sequencing depth would affect the degree of clonotype sharing among donors. Compared with non-shared clonotypes, the clonotypes found in all four sorted-subset donors had higher generation probabilities. Because the study included a small number of donors, the genetic and exposure-history diversity represented was limited. Larger estimated clonotype richness was generally found for naive subsets than for memory subsets. When a handful of donors were compared, the shared fraction of clonotypes was about 5% for naive CD4, 3.5% to 4% for naive CD8, 2% to 2.5% for memory CD4, and roughly 0.4% for memory CD8. Only blood was sampled, and tissue TCR repertoires likely differ from those in blood. Incomplete sequencing was indicated by rarefaction of sorted-subset datasets, despite the large sequencing depth.

CD8 naive samples were obtained by positive selection for CCR7 among CD45RO-negative cells, yielding a CD45RA+CCR7+ population from which TemRA cells were excluded. The donors were healthy, HIV-negative adults who had no recently reported acute infections or vaccinations. Every donor was a Caucasian adult living in Nashville, Tennessee, USA. Blood was collected by leukapheresis, and PBMCs were isolated by Ficoll-Histopaque density gradient centrifugation and then cryopreserved in liquid nitrogen vapor phase. Analytical flow cytometry was used to check the purity and quantity of each magnetically sorted T cell population. From each sorted fraction, genomic DNA was isolated and quantified by UV absorbance on a Nanodrop 2000c. A word on this clone: Its antigen is still unknown. Base quality data are lacking; no much larger clone is found one base away.

According to the germline V gene (reference sequence), CDR1 reads SEHNR and CDR2 reads FQNEAQ. Reading from cysteine to phenylalanine, the CDR3 counts 16 amino acids. The retained sequence is limited to the CDR3, 48 bases, with the frame set at the first base. Relative to germline, V is missing 3 bases and J is missing 2 bases, with 6 bases of the junction outside any gene match. This TCR was sampled from a man between 25 and 39 years old in good health. The sample consisted of naive CD8+ T cells sorted from blood. The meaning of the sample's cell subset or site label: CD45RA+CCR7+. The chain is made from TRBV7-9 and TRBJ2-1, with TRBD1 matching 8 junction bases. The DNA sequence reads TGTGCCAGCAGCTTTCGTCAGGGGGCCACCTACAATGAGCAGTTCTTC. Protein translation: CASSFRQGATYNEQFF.